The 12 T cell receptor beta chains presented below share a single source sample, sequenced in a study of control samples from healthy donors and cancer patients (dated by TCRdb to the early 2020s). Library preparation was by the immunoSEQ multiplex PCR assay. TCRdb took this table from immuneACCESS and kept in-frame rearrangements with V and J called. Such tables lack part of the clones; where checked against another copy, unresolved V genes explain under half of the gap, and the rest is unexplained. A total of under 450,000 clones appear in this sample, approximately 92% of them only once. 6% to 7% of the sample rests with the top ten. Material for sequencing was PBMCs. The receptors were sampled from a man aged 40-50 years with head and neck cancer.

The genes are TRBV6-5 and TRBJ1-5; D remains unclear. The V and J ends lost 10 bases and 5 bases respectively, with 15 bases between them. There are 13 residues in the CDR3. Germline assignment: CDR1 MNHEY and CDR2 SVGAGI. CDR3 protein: CATQGRRDQPQHF. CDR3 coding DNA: TGTGCCACCCAAGGGCGAAGGGATCAGCCCCAGCATTTT.

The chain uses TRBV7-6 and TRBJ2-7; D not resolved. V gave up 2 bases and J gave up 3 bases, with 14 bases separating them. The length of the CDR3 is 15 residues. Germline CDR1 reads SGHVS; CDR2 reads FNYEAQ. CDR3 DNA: TGTGCCAGCAGCTTAACGGACCGCTCGTACTACGAGCAGTACTTC. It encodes CASSLTDRSYYEQYF.

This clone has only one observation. CDR3 protein: CASTALAGGPLGQFF. The CDR3 nucleotides are TGTGCCAGTACCGCACTAGCGGGAGGGCCCCTCGGGCAGTTCTTC. The chain combines TRBV19 with TRBJ2-1, with TRBD2 matching over 13 bases. Trimming took 7 bases from V and 12 from J; bases not matched to a gene: 12. This CDR3 region has 15 residues. CDR1 LNHDA and CDR2 SQIVND come from the germline V gene (reference sequence).

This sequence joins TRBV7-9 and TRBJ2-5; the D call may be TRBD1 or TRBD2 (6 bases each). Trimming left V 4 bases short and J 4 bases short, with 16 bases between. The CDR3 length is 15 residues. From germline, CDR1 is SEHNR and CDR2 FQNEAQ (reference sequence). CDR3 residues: CASSSSIWGAETQYF. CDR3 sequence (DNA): TGTGCCAGCAGCTCCTCGATTTGGGGGGCAGAGACCCAGTACTTC.

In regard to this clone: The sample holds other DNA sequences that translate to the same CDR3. The CDR3 here is CASSRDRGQPQHF. The CDR3 DNA follows: TGTGCCAGCAGCAGAGACAGGGGCCAGCCCCAGCATTTT. The chain combines TRBV6-5 with TRBJ1-5; TRBD1 matches at 8 bases. CDR1 and CDR2 from the germline V gene are MNHEY and SVGAGI. The ends lost 6 bases at V and 7 bases at J; junction bases unmatched: 5. The CDR3 spans 13 residues.

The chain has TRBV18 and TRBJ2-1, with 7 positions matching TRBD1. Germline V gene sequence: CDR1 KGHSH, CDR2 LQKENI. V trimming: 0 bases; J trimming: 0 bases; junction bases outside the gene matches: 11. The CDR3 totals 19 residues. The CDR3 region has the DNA TGTGCCAGCTCACCACCGACAGGGCCTGGCAAAAGCTCCTACAATGAGCAGTTCTTC. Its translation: CASSPPTGPGKSSYNEQFF.

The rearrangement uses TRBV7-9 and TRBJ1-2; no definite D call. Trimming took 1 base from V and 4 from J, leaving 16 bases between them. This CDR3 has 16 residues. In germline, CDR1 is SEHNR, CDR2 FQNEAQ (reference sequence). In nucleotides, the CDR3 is TGTGCCAGCAGCTTAGAATTGGCAGAAGAACTCTATGGCTACACCTTC. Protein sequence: CASSLELAEELYGYTF.

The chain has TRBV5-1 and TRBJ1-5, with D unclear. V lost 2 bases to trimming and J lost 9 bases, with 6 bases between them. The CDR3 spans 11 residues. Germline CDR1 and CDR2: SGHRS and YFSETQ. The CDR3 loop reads CASSFVRPQHF. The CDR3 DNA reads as TGCGCCAGCAGCTTCGTACGGCCCCAGCATTTT.

The CDR3 DNA follows: TGCGCCACCATGGGGGGCTCCTACAATGAGCAGTTCTTC. Amino acids: CATMGGSYNEQFF. The gene calls are TRBV10-2 and TRBJ2-1; possibly TRBD2 for D (6 bases). CDR3 size: 13 residues. V lost 10 bases, J lost 0 bases, and 10 bases lay in between. Germline V lookup: CDR1 WSHSY, CDR2 SAAADI.

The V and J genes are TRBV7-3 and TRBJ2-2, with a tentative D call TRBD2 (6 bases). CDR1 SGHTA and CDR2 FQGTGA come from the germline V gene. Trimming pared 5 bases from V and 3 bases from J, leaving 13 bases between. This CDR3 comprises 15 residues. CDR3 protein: CASSRGAADTGELFF. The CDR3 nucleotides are TGTGCCAGCAGCCGCGGGGCCGCGGACACCGGGGAGCTGTTTTTT.

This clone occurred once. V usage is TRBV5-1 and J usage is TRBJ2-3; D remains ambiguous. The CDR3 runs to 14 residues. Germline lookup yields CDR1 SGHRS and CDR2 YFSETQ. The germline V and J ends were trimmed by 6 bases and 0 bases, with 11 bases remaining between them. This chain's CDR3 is CASTTPSSTDTQYF. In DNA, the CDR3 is TGCGCCAGCACCACCCCTTCGAGCACAGATACGCAGTATTTT.

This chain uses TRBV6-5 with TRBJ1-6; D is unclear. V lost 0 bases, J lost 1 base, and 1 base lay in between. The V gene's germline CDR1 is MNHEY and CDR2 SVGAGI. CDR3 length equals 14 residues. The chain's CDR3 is CASSYSSYNSPLHF. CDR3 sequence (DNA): TGTGCCAGCAGTTACTCTTCCTATAATTCACCCCTCCACTTT.